Below are 31 T cell receptor beta chains sequenced from a single sample in a study of blood T cell repertoires in COVID-19 (dated by TCRdb to about 2020). Library preparation employed the immunoSEQ multiplex PCR assay. TCRdb took this table from immuneACCESS and kept in-frame rearrangements with V and J called. Such tables lack part of the clones; where checked against another copy, unresolved V genes explain under half of the gap, and the rest is unexplained. The table for this sample lists some 240,000 clones; about four fifths of them were counted only once. More than 8% of the sample is held by the ten biggest clonotypes. The sequenced sample was peripheral blood. The receptors were gathered from a woman of 80 years or more with acute or convalescent COVID-19.

Note on this clone: Other DNA sequences in this sample translate to the same CDR3. The chain is built from TRBV2 and TRBJ1-2; a possible D gene is TRBD1 (6 bases). In germline, CDR1 is SNHLY, CDR2 FYNNEI. CDR3 length: 14 residues. V was cut by 1 base and J by 4 bases, with 10 bases left in between. CDR3 residues: CASSEEGVGYGYTF. CDR3 coding DNA: TGTGCCAGCAGTGAAGAGGGGGTGGGCTATGGCTACACCTTC.

The chain carries TRBV5-6 and TRBJ1-2, with D uncertain. The CDR3 is 14 residues long. CDR1 and CDR2 from the germline V gene are SGHDT and YYEEEE. V was clipped by 0 bases and J by 3 bases, with 9 bases between them. The CDR3 DNA sequence: TGTGCCAGCAGCTTGGTCCAGGAACACTATGGCTACACCTTC. Translation: CASSLVQEHYGYTF.

The V and J genes are TRBV18 and TRBJ2-1; the D is unclear. This CDR3 region has 14 residues. V was trimmed by 3 bases and J by 5 bases, leaving 11 bases between them. CDR1 and CDR2 (germline): KGHSH, LQKENI. The CDR3 coding sequence is TGTGCCAGCTCACCGGCGTTCCGGGACAATGAGCAGTTCTTC. It translates to CASSPAFRDNEQFF.

This chain joins TRBV3-1 (or the pseudogene TRBV3-2) and TRBJ2-7; D gene ambiguous. V lost 2 bases and J lost 6, with 8 bases in between. The CDR3 is 12 residues long. The germline V gene encodes CDR1 LGHDT and CDR2 YNNKEL (reference sequence). The CDR3 nucleotides are TGTGCCAGCAGCCAAAGGCGGTTCGAGCAGTACTTC. It yields the protein CASSQRRFEQYF.

The J gene is TRBJ2-7, the V gene TRBV6-6; the match to TRBD1 covers 8 bases. The CDR3 spans 14 residues. V trimming: 6 bases; J trimming: 7 bases; junction bases outside the gene matches: 11. Looked up from germline, CDR1 is MNHNY and CDR2 is SVGAGI (reference sequence). This CDR3 reads CASSRPGQAREQYF. CDR3 nucleotides: TGTGCCAGCAGCCGCCCGGGACAGGCGAGGGAGCAGTACTTC.

V and J are TRBV11-2 and TRBJ1-1; D ambiguous. Germline CDR1 reads SGHAT; CDR2 reads FQNNGV. The CDR3 runs 14 residues. Trimming left V 0 bases short and J 7 bases short, with 12 bases between. This chain's CDR3 is CASSLDITAIEAFF. The CDR3 nucleotides read TGTGCCAGCAGCTTAGATATTACAGCCATTGAAGCTTTCTTT. Drawing the rest from reference TRBV11-2 and TRBJ1-1, the complete variable domain is EAGVAQSPRYKIIEKRQSVAFWCNPISGHATLYWYQQILGQGPKLLIQFQNNGVVDDSQLPKDRFSAERLKGVDSTLKIQPAKLEDSAVYLCASSLDITAIEAFFGQGTRLTVV.

This clone has just a few counts. The gene calls are TRBV6-1 and TRBJ1-1; D is unclear. The CDR3 runs 13 residues. Trimming took 2 bases from V and 4 from J, leaving 8 bases between them. Looked up from germline, CDR1 is MNHNS and CDR2 is SASEGT. CDR3 DNA: TGTGCCAGCAGTGAAACTTGGAGCACTGAAGCTTTCTTT. This gives the protein CASSETWSTEAFF.

The CDR3: CASSVSLSGNTIYF. The CDR3 nucleotides are TGTGCCAGCAGCGTATCCCTCTCTGGAAACACCATATATTTT. The chain combines TRBV9 with TRBJ1-3; D is unresolved. The V gene's germline CDR1 is SGDLS and CDR2 YYNGEE. CDR3 length: 14 residues. Deletions cut 1 base from V and 0 bases from J, with 5 bases between.

The chain combines TRBV27 with TRBJ1-1; TRBD1 is a possible D gene (6 bases). The CDR3 runs 15 residues. V was pared by 4 bases and J by 6 bases, with 18 bases between. The germline V gene has CDR1 MNHEY and CDR2 SMNVEV (reference sequence). CDR3 in DNA: TGTGCCAGCAGTTCCGCCGAGACAGGTCGTGCTGAAGCTTTCTTT. It encodes CASSSAETGRAEAFF.

A single count supports this clone. This rearrangement joins TRBV27 to TRBJ2-2, with D perhaps matching TRBD2 (7 bases). The CDR3 extends over 16 amino acids. V was cut by 9 bases and J by 1 base, with 18 bases left in between. Germline V gene sequence: CDR1 MNHEY, CDR2 SMNVEV (reference sequence). CDR3 sequence reads: CASSKGGLLNTGELFF. CDR3 in DNA: TGTGCCAGTTCAAAGGGGGGGCTATTGAACACCGGGGAGCTGTTTTTT.

In this sample, this clone turned up a few times. In DNA form, the CDR3 reads TGTGCCAGCAGTTTACCCGGGACAGGGGGTGAAAAACTGTTTTTT. Protein product: CASSLPGTGGEKLFF. The V call is TRBV28, the J call TRBJ1-4; 11 nucleotides align to TRBD1. This CDR3 is built from 15 residues. Trimming took 2 bases from V and 7 from J; bases not matched to a gene: 3. Germline lookup yields CDR1 MDHEN and CDR2 SYDVKM.

This clone showed up just once. The chain employs TRBV2 and TRBJ2-1; possibly TRBD2 for D (6 bases). The CDR3 loop spans 14 amino acids. Germline V gives CDR1 SNHLY, CDR2 FYNNEI. The ends were cut back, 6 bases at V and 5 bases at J, with 14 bases in the middle. CDR3 sequence (DNA): TGTGCCAGCAGGTCAACCGGGAGCCACAATGAGCAGTTCTTC. Protein sequence: CASRSTGSHNEQFF.

The rearrangement links TRBV7-6 to TRBJ2-3, with 11 bases identical to TRBD2. V dropped 5 bases and J dropped 4; count of bases not matched to a gene: 5. Germline V CDR1 and CDR2: SGHVS, FNYEAQ. The CDR3 covers 15 residues. CDR3: CASSVSGGAADTQYF. The DNA for the CDR3 is TGTGCCAGCAGCGTTAGCGGGGGGGCGGCAGATACGCAGTATTTT.

This clone was detected only a few times. This sequence joins TRBV6-6 and TRBJ2-5; 7 bases agree with TRBD1. Trimming at V came to 1 base and at J to 3 bases, leaving 2 bases not matched to a gene. Looked up from germline, CDR1 is MNHNY and CDR2 is SVGAGI (reference sequence). The CDR3 extends over 14 amino acids. The CDR3 here is CASSYLGQKETQYF. For the CDR3, the DNA is TGTGCCAGCAGTTACTTGGGACAGAAAGAGACCCAGTACTTC.

This sequence joins TRBV7-9 and TRBJ1-1, with 9 bases matching TRBD1. The CDR3 is 16 amino acids. Germline V gives CDR1 SEHNR, CDR2 FQNEAQ (reference sequence). J gave up 5 bases and V 5 bases, and 12 bases lay outside the gene matches. CDR3 sequence reads: CASSPQRTGQGTEAFF. CDR3 coding DNA: TGTGCCAGCAGCCCCCAGCGAACGGGACAGGGTACTGAAGCTTTCTTT.

Only a few counts were recorded for this clone. The rearrangement joins TRBV28 to TRBJ1-3; D remains unclear. The CDR3 loop spans 13 amino acids. Germline V gives CDR1 MDHEN, CDR2 SYDVKM. The V gene lost 6 bases and the J gene lost 4 bases, with 10 bases spanning the gap. CDR3 bases: TGTGCCAGCAGCTACGGAGGAGGAAACACCATATATTTT. Protein sequence: CASSYGGGNTIYF.

The chain uses TRBV10-3 and TRBJ1-2; D not certain. CDR1 ENHRY and CDR2 SYGVKD come from the germline V gene. Trimming cost V 3 bases and J 3 bases, with 5 bases left between them. The CDR3 extends over 12 amino acids. The CDR3 nucleotides are TGTGCCATCAGTGAACAGTACTATGGCTACACCTTC. Translated: CAISEQYYGYTF.

This chain connects TRBV5-1 to TRBJ2-1, with D unclear. The CDR3 has 16 residues. The germline V and J ends were trimmed by 6 bases and 9 bases, with 25 bases remaining between them. CDR1 is SGHRS and CDR2 is YFSETQ in the germline V gene. The CDR3 DNA follows: TGCGCCAGCACCTCGCGCGCTGGGCCCCAAGTAGGTGAGCAGTTCTTC. Amino acids: CASTSRAGPQVGEQFF.

This chain joins TRBV20-1 and TRBJ2-7; the D gene is possibly TRBD2 (5 bases). The length of the CDR3 is 11 residues. V was trimmed by 5 bases and J by 5 bases, leaving 10 bases between them. Looked up from germline, CDR1 is DFQATT and CDR2 is SNEGSKA (reference sequence). CDR3: CSAWKRDEQYF. DNA for the CDR3: TGCAGTGCTTGGAAGAGGGACGAGCAGTACTTC.

This clone was recorded once. The chain combines TRBV7-6 with TRBJ2-7, with D maybe TRBD1 (6 bases). The germline V and J ends were trimmed by 5 bases and 2 bases, with 19 bases remaining between them. This CDR3 comprises 16 residues. Germline V gene sequence: CDR1 SGHVS, CDR2 FNYEAQ. The CDR3 DNA follows: TGTGCCAGCAGCCCTCAACAGGGCCCCCTTCCCTACGAGCAGTACTTC. Its protein is CASSPQQGPLPYEQYF.

This clone came up once. This chain connects TRBV7-8 to TRBJ1-5; weak D call: TRBD1 (6 bases). CDR1 and CDR2 from the germline V gene are SGHVS and FQNEAQ. The V end was cut by 1 base, the J end by 2 bases, with 9 bases between. CDR3 size: 15 residues. CDR3: CASSLEDSRNQPQHF. The CDR3 DNA reads as TGTGCCAGCAGCTTAGAGGACAGCCGCAATCAGCCCCAGCATTTT. The full variable domain, with the rest looked up from reference TRBV7-8 and TRBJ1-5, is GAGVSQSPRYKVAKRGQDVALRCDPISGHVSLFWYQQALGQGPEFLTYFQNEAQLDKSGLPSDRFFAERPEGSVSTLKIQRTQQEDSAVYLCASSLEDSRNQPQHFGDGTRLSIL.

This clone was seen more than once but under ten times. The genes are TRBV27 and TRBJ2-1; 13 bases are a match to TRBD2. Germline trimming cut 8 bases from V and 0 bases from J; bases unmatched to any gene: 19. CDR1 and CDR2 from the germline V gene are MNHEY and SMNVEV (reference sequence). The CDR3 has 21 amino acids. Here the CDR3 reads CASWAGWGTSGTPRSYNEQFF. CDR3 bases: TGTGCCAGCTGGGCTGGCTGGGGGACTAGCGGGACTCCCCGCTCCTACAATGAGCAGTTCTTC.

This chain joins TRBV9 and TRBJ1-1; the D gene is possibly TRBD1 (6 bases). Germline CDR1 reads SGDLS; CDR2 reads YYNGEE. The ends were cut back, 3 bases at V and 1 base at J, with 16 bases in the middle. The CDR3 has 16 amino acids. CDR3 DNA sequence: TGTGCCAGCAGCGCCACTTGGGGGCTCGGGAACACTGAAGCTTTCTTT. Protein sequence: CASSATWGLGNTEAFF.

The rearrangement uses TRBV7-3 and TRBJ2-5; 11 bases match TRBD2. Germline values: CDR1 SGHTA, CDR2 FQGTGA. The CDR3 runs to 15 residues. J lost 4 bases, V lost 3 bases, and 4 bases had no gene match. Here the CDR3 reads CASSFSGGAGETQYF. CDR3 coding DNA: TGTGCCAGCAGCTTTAGCGGGGGGGCTGGAGAGACCCAGTACTTC. The entire variable domain, with the rest obtained from reference TRBV7-3 and TRBJ2-5, is as follows: GAGVSQTPSNKVTEKGKYVELRCDPISGHTALYWYRQSLGQGPEFLIYFQGTGAADDSGLPNDRFFAVRPEGSVSTLKIQRTERGDSAVYLCASSFSGGAGETQYFGPGTRLLVL.

V is TRBV2 and J is TRBJ1-5; D remains ambiguous. Germline lookup yields CDR1 SNHLY and CDR2 FYNNEI. The CDR3 covers 14 residues. The V and J ends lost 7 bases and 0 bases respectively, with 10 bases between them. CDR3 in amino acids: CASNRGNSNQPQHF. The CDR3 nucleotides are TGTGCCAGCAACCGGGGAAATAGCAATCAGCCCCAGCATTTT. The variable domain in full, completed from reference TRBV2 and TRBJ1-5, reads EPEVTQTPSHQVTQMGQEVILRCVPISNHLYFYWYRQILGQKVEFLVSFYNNEISEKSEIFDDQFSVERPDGSNFTLKIRSTKLEDSAMYFCASNRGNSNQPQHFGDGTRLSIL.

The chain has TRBV7-3 and TRBJ1-6; D not resolved. The CDR3 length is 15 residues. Trimming cost V 2 bases and J 9 bases, with 14 bases left between them. Germline V gene data show CDR1 as SGHTA and CDR2 as FQGTGA. The CDR3 DNA reads TGTGCCAGCAGCTTATTGGCGGGGAGCGGTTCACCCCTCCACTTT. Its translation: CASSLLAGSGSPLHF.

CDR3 DNA: TGTGCCAGCGGAAGGCCGGGGTACAATGAGCAGTTCTTC. Translated: CASGRPGYNEQFF. This chain connects TRBV7-2 to TRBJ2-1; TRBD2 is a possible D gene (5 bases). The length of the CDR3 is 13 residues. CDR1 and CDR2 (germline): SGHTA, FQGNSA. The V and J ends lost 8 bases and 4 bases respectively, with 12 bases between them.

This clone has just a few counts. The chain couples TRBV6-5 to TRBJ1-1; TRBD1 matches 9 bases. The CDR3 consists of 15 residues. CDR1 is MNHEY and CDR2 is SVGAGI in the germline V gene. V was clipped by 4 bases and J by 0 bases; unmatched bases: 3. The CDR3 DNA sequence: TGTGCCAGCAGTTTTAACAGGGGGCTGAACACTGAAGCTTTCTTT. This encodes CASSFNRGLNTEAFF.

The rearrangement uses TRBV2 and TRBJ2-1; 11 positions agree with TRBD1. CDR1 is SNHLY and CDR2 is FYNNEI in the germline V gene. V lost 3 bases and J lost 3; bases outside the gene matches: 1. The CDR3 runs 15 residues. The CDR3: CASSEGQGGYNEQFF. The DNA for the CDR3 is TGTGCCAGCAGTGAGGGACAGGGGGGCTACAATGAGCAGTTCTTC.

This clone turned up a few times. The chain carries TRBV5-1 and TRBJ1-5; 8 positions agree with TRBD1. With V trimmed by 3 bases and J by 3 bases, 2 bases remained unmatched. The CDR3 runs 14 residues. Germline loops: CDR1 SGHRS, CDR2 YFSETQ. The DNA for the CDR3 is TGCGCCAGCAGCTCGACAGGGGACAATCAGCCCCAGCATTTT. Residues: CASSSTGDNQPQHF. The whole variable domain, filled in from reference TRBV5-1 and TRBJ1-5, reads KAGVTQTPRYLIKTRGQQVTLSCSPISGHRSVSWYQQTPGQGLQFLFEYFSETQRNKGNFPGRFSGRQFSNSRSEMNVSTLELGDSALYLCASSSTGDNQPQHFGDGTRLSIL.

J is TRBJ2-2 and V is TRBV5-5; 9 bases align to TRBD1. The CDR3 totals 15 residues. CDR1 and CDR2 from the germline V gene are SGHKS and YYEKEE (reference sequence). With 1 base clipped from V and 5 bases from J, the junction kept 3 bases outside the gene matches. The CDR3 DNA reads as TGTGCCAGCAGCTTGAGGGACAGGGTTACCGGGGAGCTGTTTTTT. It yields the protein CASSLRDRVTGELFF.